These T cell receptor beta chains were read from a single sample in a study of blood T cell repertoires in COVID-19. Sequencing was performed with immunoSEQ multiplex PCR; in TCRdb, only in-frame clones are kept and a portion is missing. The profile shows about 140,000 clones, roughly 84% of them singletons. Sequencing was done on a sample of peripheral blood. The receptors originated from a woman aged 55-70 years with acute or convalescent COVID-19. Each CDR3 is given with its conserved first and last residue. The D gene is left open where the match is weak. Not all rows give a size; the values are once, few, many and, for expanded clones, a class.

D gene	V gene	J gene	clone size	CDR3 length	CDR3 protein	CDR3 DNA
NA	TRBV19	TRBJ1-1	NA	16	CASSFPPGQGGTEAFF	TGTGCCAGTAGTTTTCCCCCAGGGCAGGGAGGGACTGAAGCTTTCTTT
NA	TRBV3-1/TRBV3-2	TRBJ1-2	NA	16	CASSQRMQKPGYGYTF	TGTGCCAGCAGCCAAAGGATGCAAAAACCGGGCTATGGCTACACCTTC
NA	TRBV6-1	TRBJ1-4	NA	14	CASSEQATNEKLFF	TGTGCCAGCAGTGAACAGGCAACTAATGAAAAACTGTTTTTT
TRBD1	TRBV24-1	TRBJ2-1	NA	16	CATSPVRGQNYNEQFF	TGTGCCACCAGTCCTGTCAGGGGGCAAAACTACAATGAGCAGTTCTTC
NA	TRBV11-3	TRBJ1-5	NA	14	CASSPPGNNQPQHF	TGTGCCAGCAGCCCCCCAGGGAACAATCAGCCCCAGCATTTT
TRBD2	TRBV18	TRBJ2-7	NA	13	CASSPGGVYEQYF	TGTGCCAGCTCACCGGGGGGGGTCTACGAGCAGTACTTC
NA	TRBV20-1	TRBJ1-2	NA	10	CSARDIGYTF	TGCAGTGCTAGAGATATCGGCTACACCTTC
TRBD1	TRBV18	TRBJ2-3	NA	15	CASSPRTGVTDTQYF	TGTGCCAGCTCACCCCGGACAGGGGTGACAGATACGCAGTATTTT
NA	TRBV29-1	TRBJ2-7	NA	18	CSALPYLRAMRVTYEQYF	TGCAGCGCGTTACCCTACCTAAGGGCCATGCGGGTAACCTACGAGCAGTACTTC
TRBD2	TRBV6-5	TRBJ2-5	NA	15	CASSYGGGPGETQYF	TGTGCCAGCAGTTACGGCGGGGGGCCGGGAGAGACCCAGTACTTC
NA	TRBV6-5	TRBJ2-7	NA	12	CASRTSSSEQYF	TGTGCCAGCAGGACTAGTTCCAGCGAGCAGTACTTC
TRBD2	TRBV3-1/TRBV3-2	TRBJ2-7	few	20	CASSQETGLAGGRSFYEQYF	TGTGCCAGCAGCCAAGAGACCGGACTAGCGGGAGGGCGGTCTTTCTACGAGCAGTACTTC
NA	TRBV12-3/TRBV12-4	TRBJ1-3	NA	12	CASSLTPVTIYF	TGTGCCAGCAGTTTAACCCCAGTCACCATATATTTT
NA	TRBV7-7	TRBJ2-3	NA	13	CASSLGEIDTQYF	TGTGCCAGCAGCTTGGGAGAAATAGATACGCAGTATTTT
TRBD1	TRBV5-5	TRBJ2-4	NA	17	CASSLDRGDGTKNIQYF	TGTGCCAGCAGCTTGGACAGGGGGGACGGGACCAAAAACATTCAGTACTTC
TRBD2	TRBV19	TRBJ2-1	NA	17	CASSTLGLAAPYNEQFF	TGTGCCAGTAGTACCTTGGGACTAGCGGCCCCCTACAATGAGCAGTTCTTC
TRBD2	TRBV2	TRBJ2-1	NA	13	CATGLAGGSWQFF	TGTGCCACAGGACTAGCGGGAGGATCGTGGCAGTTCTTC
NA	TRBV19	TRBJ2-7	NA	16	CASSIGGQMGAYEQYF	TGTGCCAGTAGTATAGGGGGCCAAATGGGTGCCTACGAGCAGTACTTC
NA	TRBV12-3/TRBV12-4	TRBJ1-5	NA	13	CASSPSGTPSPHF	TGTGCCAGCAGTCCAAGCGGGACACCTAGCCCCCATTTT
TRBD1	TRBV5-1	TRBJ1-6	NA	16	CASSFDAAGGNSPLHF	TGCGCCAGCAGCTTTGACGCTGCAGGGGGGAATTCACCCCTCCACTTT
NA	TRBV6-5	TRBJ1-1	NA	15	CASIVTEGGRTEAFF	TGTGCCAGCATTGTTACTGAGGGGGGGAGGACTGAAGCTTTCTTT
NA	TRBV7-9	TRBJ1-2	NA	11	CASSKMGAGDF	TGTGCCAGCAGCAAAATGGGGGCGGGCGACTTC
NA	TRBV24-1	TRBJ2-3	NA	14	CATSPGYSTDTQYF	TGTGCCACCAGTCCCGGTTATAGCACAGATACGCAGTATTTT
NA	TRBV28	TRBJ2-4	NA	16	CASSLLFHQAESIQYF	TGTGCCAGCAGTTTATTATTCCACCAAGCGGAGTCCATTCAGTACTTC
NA	TRBV19	TRBJ1-1	NA	14	CASSKAQGRTEAFF	TGTGCCAGTAGTAAGGCTCAGGGGCGCACTGAAGCTTTCTTT
NA	TRBV7-3	TRBJ2-2	few	17	CASSLTRNQVNTGELFF	TGTGCCAGCAGCTTAACGCGTAATCAGGTGAACACCGGGGAGCTGTTTTTT
TRBD1	TRBV12-3/TRBV12-4	TRBJ2-1	NA	13	CASSTGAYNEQFF	TGTGCCAGCAGTACAGGGGCTTACAATGAGCAGTTCTTC
TRBD1	TRBV7-3	TRBJ2-7	once	13	CASSIRQGYEQYF	TGTGCCAGCAGCATAAGACAGGGCTACGAGCAGTACTTC
TRBD2	TRBV5-1	TRBJ2-3	NA	14	CASSGTSSTDTQYF	TGCGCCAGCAGCGGGACTAGCAGTACAGATACGCAGTATTTT
NA	TRBV7-9	TRBJ2-1	NA	11	CASSLAREQFF	TGTGCCAGCAGCTTGGCGAGGGAGCAGTTCTTC
NA	TRBV12-3/TRBV12-4	TRBJ1-3	NA	13	CASSQQGRDTIYF	TGTGCCAGCAGTCAACAGGGTCGAGACACCATATATTTT
TRBD1	TRBV28	TRBJ1-5	NA	16	CASSLGQGSYPQPQHF	TGTGCCAGCAGCCTCGGACAGGGGTCATACCCTCAGCCCCAGCATTTT
NA	TRBV6-6	TRBJ1-4	NA	14	CASSLSRSNEKLFF	TGTGCCAGCAGTCTTTCCAGGTCGAATGAAAAACTGTTTTTT
NA	TRBV27	TRBJ1-4	NA	14	CASSSRGGSEKLFF	TGTGCCAGCAGTTCCCGGGGGGGGAGTGAAAAACTGTTTTTT
NA	TRBV5-1	TRBJ1-4	NA	15	CASSLMGAYNEKLFF	TGCGCCAGCAGCTTGATGGGCGCGTATAACGAAAAACTGTTTTTT
TRBD1	TRBV18	TRBJ1-2	NA	13	CASSPGQGYGYTF	TGTGCCAGCTCACCCGGACAGGGCTATGGCTACACCTTC